This entry lists 21 T cell receptor beta chains sequenced from one sample in a study of regulatory T cells in long-lasting Graves disease. To make TCR beta libraries, researchers used iRepertoire HTBI primers and Arm-PCR of CDR3 regions. MiXCR was run by TCRdb on the multiplex PCR reads, yielding one entry per CDR3 protein. The repertoire holds 530,000 or so distinct CDR3 sequences, with approximately 15% as singletons. Time point described: newly diagnosed GD, antithyroid drugs for less than 3 months. RNA extracted from PBMCs served as the sequencing template. These data were also reused for a study on T cells in Graves' hyperthyroidism and ophthalmopathy.

The material sequenced was peripheral blood mononuclear cells (PBMCs), taken at new diagnosis, from a patient treated with antithyroid drugs. Every receptor here comes from a man aged 25-45 years with Graves disease.

The gene calls are TRBV7-9 and TRBJ2-4; D is unresolved. The length of the CDR3 is 14 residues. Germline V CDR1 and CDR2: SEHNR, FQNEAQ (reference sequence). Between the trimmed V and J ends, which lost 6 bases and 0 bases, there was a span of 9 bases. Here the CDR3 DNA reads TGTGCCAGCAGACCGGACGGAGCCAAAAACATTCAGTACTTC. Residues: CASRPDGAKNIQYF. The entire variable domain, with the rest obtained from reference TRBV7-9 and TRBJ2-4, is as follows: DTGVSQNPRHKITKRGQNVTFRCDPISEHNRLYWYRQTLGQGPEFLTYFQNEAQLEKSRLLSDRFSAERPKGSFSTLEIQRTEQGDSAMYLCASRPDGAKNIQYFGAGTRLSVL.

This clonotype was seen a few times. V usage is TRBV7-3 and J usage is TRBJ2-5; 8 positions match TRBD2. V dropped 2 bases and J dropped 4; count of bases not matched to a gene: 6. The V gene's germline CDR1 is SGHTA and CDR2 FQGTGA. This CDR3 has 15 residues. The CDR3: CASSLRPGGAETQYF. CDR3 nucleotide sequence: TGTGCCAGCAGCTTACGCCCGGGGGGGGCAGAGACCCAGTACTTC.

The sample holds a few counts of this clonotype. V usage is TRBV9 and J usage is TRBJ2-5; D gene uncertain. Trimming took 0 bases from V and 2 from J, leaving 8 bases between them. This CDR3 is 14 amino acids long. Germline assignment: CDR1 SGDLS and CDR2 YYNGEE. The CDR3 sequence: CASSVDARQETQYF. The CDR3 region has the DNA TGTGCCAGCAGCGTAGATGCCAGACAAGAGACCCAGTACTTC.

This clonotype was found many times. This sequence joins TRBV6-2 or TRBV6-3 and TRBJ1-2, with 7 bases that match TRBD1. V lost 5 bases, J lost 4 bases, and 10 bases stayed unmatched. This CDR3 has 15 residues. The germline CDR1 and CDR2 sequences are MNHEY and SVGEGT. The CDR3 DNA reads as TGTGCCAGCAGTCCGATATGGGGGGACAGCTATGGCTACACCTTC. Amino acids: CASSPIWGDSYGYTF.

This clonotype was counted ten times or more. The V call is TRBV12-3 or TRBV12-4, the J call TRBJ1-2; TRBD1 agrees at 7 bases. V shed 10 bases, J shed 2 bases, and the junction held 4 bases outside the gene matches. The CDR3 is 12 residues long. The CDR3 region has the DNA TGTGCCAACGGGGACAGAAACTATGGCTACACCTTC. Protein sequence: CANGDRNYGYTF.

The genes are TRBV29-1 and TRBJ2-3, with 12 nucleotides matching TRBD1. With V trimmed by 8 bases and J by 4 bases, 7 bases remained unmatched. The CDR3 has 14 amino acids. Per the germline V gene, CDR1 is SQVTM and CDR2 is ANQGSEA. The CDR3 loop is CSLEGQGAADTQYF. The DNA of the CDR3 is TGCAGCTTAGAGGGACAGGGGGCCGCAGATACGCAGTATTTT.

This clonotype was picked up one time. This clone may be a read error of a much larger clone one base away. The chain links TRBV7-9 to TRBJ2-7; D remains unclear. The CDR3 is 12 amino acids. CDR1 and CDR2 (germline): SEHNR, FQNEAQ (reference sequence). The CDR3: CTSSPIVYEQYF. CDR3 sequence (DNA): TGTACCAGCAGCCCCATTGTCTACGAGCAGTACTTC.

The rearrangement links TRBV3-1 to TRBJ2-7; D not resolved. Germline-derived CDR1 and CDR2 are LGHDT and YNNKEL (reference sequence). V shed 5 bases and J shed 6 bases, with 14 bases lying between them. This CDR3 spans 13 amino acids. The CDR3 nucleotides read TGTGCCAGCAGCGTCGGCCCCCCGGGCGAGCAGTACTTC. Protein product: CASSVGPPGEQYF.

The gene calls are TRBV7-3 and TRBJ2-1; D possibly matches TRBD1 or TRBD2 (7 bases each). The CDR3 covers 18 residues. Germline-derived CDR1 and CDR2 are SGHTA and FQGTGA. The V and J ends lost 4 bases and 2 bases respectively, with 21 bases between them. The CDR3, as DNA: TGTGCCAGCAGCTCCGGAGGGGGCGGGAGAAACACCTACAATGAGCAGTTCTTC. Translation gives CASSSGGGGRNTYNEQFF. Full variable domain (remainder filled in from reference TRBV7-3 and TRBJ2-1): GAGVSQTPSNKVTEKGKYVELRCDPISGHTALYWYRQSLGQGPEFLIYFQGTGAADDSGLPNDRFFAVRPEGSVSTLKIQRTERGDSAVYLCASSSGGGGRNTYNEQFFGPGTRLTVL.

This clonotype was found many times. The chain combines TRBV5-1 with TRBJ1-1; D is ambiguous. The V end was cut by 5 bases, the J end by 5 bases, with 16 bases between. CDR1 SGHRS and CDR2 YFSETQ come from the germline V gene. The CDR3 runs 14 residues. The CDR3 loop reads CASSGPSGKTEAFF. CDR3 nucleotide sequence: TGCGCCAGCAGTGGCCCTAGTGGAAAGACTGAAGCTTTCTTT.

This clonotype was counted at least ten times. V gene TRBV25-1 combines with J gene TRBJ1-1; TRBD1 might be the D (5 bases). The CDR3 totals 15 residues. Trimming left V 1 base short and J 3 bases short, with 12 bases between. Germline CDR1 is MGHDK and CDR2 is SYGVNS. In DNA form, the CDR3 reads TGTGCCAGCAGTGAATCAGGGCAAGGTTACACTGAAGCTTTCTTT. Translation: CASSESGQGYTEAFF.

This clonotype was found many times. The rearrangement links TRBV7-9 to TRBJ2-1; D is possibly TRBD2 (6 bases). In germline, CDR1 is SEHNR, CDR2 FQNEAQ (reference sequence). V lost 6 bases, J lost 4 bases, and 16 bases lay in between. The CDR3 totals 15 residues. The CDR3: CASREGQRGYNEQFF. CDR3 coding DNA: TGTGCCAGCAGGGAGGGGCAAAGGGGATACAATGAGCAGTTCTTC.

This chain joins TRBV4-1 and TRBJ2-3; unclear D gene. Trimming took off 0 bases at V and 5 bases at J, with 15 bases between the two ends. The CDR3 contains 16 residues. Germline V CDR1 and CDR2: MGHRA, YSYEKL. The CDR3 sequence: CASSQELGASGDTQYF. The CDR3 DNA sequence: TGCGCCAGCAGCCAAGAGCTGGGTGCTTCGGGAGATACGCAGTATTTT.

This clonotype was observed at least ten times. The J gene is TRBJ1-1, the V gene TRBV5-1, with D unclear. This CDR3 is built from 13 residues. Trimming left V 4 bases short and J 4 bases short, with 11 bases between. Germline-derived CDR1 and CDR2 are SGHRS and YFSETQ. The CDR3 reads CASSPGEVTEAFF. In DNA, the CDR3 is TGCGCCAGCAGCCCCGGGGAGGTCACTGAAGCTTTCTTT.

This clonotype was seen at least ten times. In DNA, the CDR3 is TGTGCCAGCACCCGGGACCGGGACAGGGAAGAGACCCAGTACTTC. Its translation is CASTRDRDREETQYF. This chain links TRBV2 with TRBJ2-5, with 9 bases matching TRBD1. The germline V gene has CDR1 SNHLY and CDR2 FYNNEI. The V and J ends lost 7 bases and 3 bases, in that order; junction bases with no gene match: 9. The CDR3 has 15 amino acids.

In this sample, this clonotype turned up many times. The chain couples TRBV10-1 to TRBJ2-7; 9 positions match TRBD2. The CDR3 is 15 residues long. Trimming at V came to 2 bases and at J to 5 bases, leaving 7 bases not matched to a gene. Germline CDR1 reads WNHNN; CDR2 reads SYGVQD (reference sequence). The CDR3 DNA reads as TGCGCCAGCAGTGAGGGGCGGGAGGGCCGCGACGAGCAGTACTTC. As protein: CASSEGREGRDEQYF.

This clonotype was detected a few times. The chain joins TRBV20-1 to TRBJ2-2, with TRBD2 matching 7 bases. The CDR3 loop spans 15 amino acids. Germline CDR1 and CDR2: DFQATT and SNEGSKA (reference sequence). V was pared by 5 bases and J by 3 bases, with 9 bases of the junction left unmatched. CDR3 loop: CSAVEAGYYTGELFF. The CDR3 region has the DNA TGCAGTGCTGTGGAAGCGGGATACTACACCGGGGAGCTGTTTTTT.

The chain is built from TRBV20-1 and TRBJ2-3, with 7 bases lining up with TRBD2. V shed 6 bases, J shed 4 bases, and the junction held 7 bases outside the gene matches. The CDR3 runs to 13 residues. CDR1 is DFQATT and CDR2 is SNEGSKA in the germline V gene (reference sequence). Here the CDR3 reads CSARGDSADTQYF. The CDR3 nucleotides read TGCAGTGCCCGGGGGGATAGCGCAGATACGCAGTATTTT.

This clonotype has only a few counts. This chain links TRBV29-1 with TRBJ2-5, with 9 bases fitting TRBD1. Trimming took 6 bases from V and 1 from J; bases not matched to a gene: 3. Germline CDR1 SQVTM, CDR2 ANQGSEA. The CDR3 is 13 residues long. The CDR3 DNA reads as TGCAGCGTCTCGGGACAGGGCCAAGAGACCCAGTACTTC. Translating gives CSVSGQGQETQYF.

There are many counts of this clonotype. V gene TRBV2 combines with J gene TRBJ2-5, with a weak D call TRBD2 (6 bases). Germline-derived CDR1 and CDR2 are SNHLY and FYNNEI. The CDR3 contains 14 residues. Trimming removed 7 bases at V and 2 bases at J, with 14 bases between. For the CDR3, the DNA is TGTGCCAGCAACCGGGGGATACTACAAGAGACCCAGTACTTC. It yields the protein CASNRGILQETQYF.

Remarks on this clonotype: It differs at one base from a far larger clone, so likely a read error. The chain is built from TRBV10-3 and TRBJ2-1, with 9 bases matching TRBD1. The CDR3 spans 13 residues. Germline V gives CDR1 ENHRY, CDR2 SYGVKD. The V gene end was trimmed by 7 bases and the J gene end by 10 bases; junction bases not matched to a gene: 8. DNA of the CDR3: TGTGCCATCAATCCGGGACAGGGCCACGAGCAGTTCTTC. It translates to CAINPGQGHEQFF.